The clone carrying this TCR beta chain was counted at least ten times. V was pared by 4 bases and J by 3 bases, with 24 bases between. CDR1 is MDHEN, CDR2 SYDVKM, per germline. The CDR3 totals 18 residues. The data were obtained in a study of blood T cell repertoires in COVID-19. Under the authors' procedure: Reference gene primers were amplified, and this amplification served to estimate nucleated cell counts. TCRdb keeps only in-frame clones here, not all; method: immunoSEQ multiplex PCR. V, J and clone size were drawn from that table, and D and trimming were deduced from the DNA. The table has 290,000 or so clones, 90% seen once; the top ten hold 3.5% to 5%.

The source of this sequence is a woman in her late teens or twenties with acute COVID-19. The chain recombines TRBV28 with TRBJ1-2; D is perhaps TRBD1 (5 bases). The specimen was PBMCs or T cells enriched from blood (not recorded which). The CDR3 DNA reads as TGTGCCAGCAGTTCCCGTGGGGCTCCCGGAATGGGGCACTATGGCTACACCTTC. This gives the protein CASSSRGAPGMGHYGYTF.